This entry lists 10 T cell receptor beta chains sequenced from one sample in a study of T cell responses to AZD1222 COVID-19 vaccine. The table came from immunoSEQ multiplex PCR; TCRdb's copy has only in-frame clones and leaves some out. Of fewer than 110,000 clones listed, roughly 87% are singletons. Source: peripheral blood, taken on day 0 of AZD1222 vaccination. These receptors originate from an adult in good health.

The gene calls are TRBV19 and TRBJ2-3, with 7 bases that match TRBD1. V lost 3 bases and J lost 2; bases outside the gene matches: 5. CDR3 length: 15 amino acids. CDR1 is LNHDA, CDR2 SQIVND, per germline (reference sequence). The CDR3, as DNA: TGTGCCAGTAGTATTAACAGGGGACCCACAGATACGCAGTATTTT. Residues: CASSINRGPTDTQYF.

The rearrangement links TRBV4-2 to TRBJ1-2, with D possibly TRBD1 on 6 matching bases. From germline, CDR1 is LGHNA and CDR2 YNFKEQ. This CDR3 comprises 17 residues. The ends were cut back, 3 bases at V and 8 bases at J, with 25 bases in the middle. DNA for the CDR3: TGTGCCAGCAGCCAGGACCGGGGGCTCGGACTTGGTGGGGGCTACACCTTC. It is translated as CASSQDRGLGLGGGYTF.

This sequence joins TRBV28 and TRBJ1-1; D unresolved. The CDR3 is 13 residues long. V was clipped by 6 bases and J by 0 bases, with 8 bases between them. Germline V gives CDR1 MDHEN, CDR2 SYDVKM. CDR3 amino acids: CASSRRMNTEAFF. CDR3 coding DNA: TGTGCCAGCAGCCGACGGATGAACACTGAAGCTTTCTTT.

The rearrangement links TRBV7-3 to TRBJ2-3, with D unclear. V lost 1 base and J 1 base, leaving 6 bases between the germline ends. Germline V gives CDR1 SGHTA, CDR2 FQGTGA. The CDR3 contains 14 residues. The CDR3 here is CASSLNGGTDTQYF. As DNA, the CDR3 is TGTGCCAGCAGCTTAAATGGGGGCACAGATACGCAGTATTTT.

The chain links TRBV2 to TRBJ2-1; TRBD1 is a possible D gene (6 bases). The CDR3 extends over 17 amino acids. The germline CDR1 and CDR2 sequences are SNHLY and FYNNEI. With 3 bases removed from V and 0 bases from J, the gap between germline ends came to 15 bases. CDR3 loop: CASSDRGHPSSYNEQFF. The CDR3 DNA reads as TGTGCCAGCAGTGATCGGGGACACCCGAGCTCCTACAATGAGCAGTTCTTC.

On this clone itself: The same CDR3 also results from other DNA sequences found in this sample. The chain has TRBV28 and TRBJ2-1; TRBD2 matches at 7 bases. From germline, CDR1 is MDHEN and CDR2 SYDVKM. The length of the CDR3 is 14 residues. V lost 3 bases to trimming and J lost 9 bases; unmatched junction nucleotides: 8. The CDR3 DNA reads as TGTGCCAGCAGTTTTGAGGGAGGGCCTCGTGAGCAGTTCTTC. It yields the protein CASSFEGGPREQFF.

J is TRBJ2-5 and V is TRBV19; a possible D gene is TRBD2 (6 bases). The V gene lost 0 bases and the J gene lost 5 bases, with 10 bases spanning the gap. Germline values: CDR1 LNHDA, CDR2 SQIVND (reference sequence). CDR3 length equals 14 residues. CDR3 amino acids: CASSIDLAMETQYF. The CDR3, as DNA: TGTGCCAGTAGTATAGATCTAGCGATGGAGACCCAGTACTTC.

The DNA of the CDR3 is TGTGCCTGGAGTTCAGGGAGCTCCTACGAGCAGTACTTC. Translated, it gives CAWSSGSSYEQYF. The chain links TRBV30 to TRBJ2-7, with D possibly being TRBD1 or TRBD2 (5 bases each). V gave up 2 bases and J gave up 0 bases, with 8 bases separating them. The germline CDR1 and CDR2 sequences are GTSNPN and SVGIG (reference sequence). CDR3 length: 13 amino acids.

The V and J genes are TRBV4-2 and TRBJ2-2; the match to TRBD2 covers 11 bases. CDR3 length: 17 amino acids. V lost 1 base and J lost 9; bases outside the gene matches: 10. The germline CDR1 and CDR2 sequences are LGHNA and YNFKEQ. CDR3 sequence reads: CASSQGGLAESTRELFF. The CDR3 DNA sequence: TGTGCCAGCAGCCAAGGGGGACTAGCGGAATCCACTAGGGAGCTGTTTTTT.

This chain joins TRBV4-3 and TRBJ1-2; D ambiguous. Between the trimmed V and J ends, which lost 0 bases and 1 base, there was a span of 9 bases. The CDR3 has 15 residues. Germline CDR1 is LGHNA and CDR2 is YSLEER. CDR3 residues: CASSQEHSYNYGYTF. CDR3 sequence (DNA): TGCGCCAGCAGCCAAGAGCACAGCTATAACTATGGCTACACCTTC.